The rows below give T cell receptor beta chains drawn from one sample of a study of blood T cell repertoires in COVID-19. Some clones are missing from TCRdb's copy, which holds only in-frame ones; the method was immunoSEQ multiplex PCR. The sample has 270,000 or so clones; around 86% are singletons. The sequencing input was peripheral blood. All receptors derive from a middle-aged man with active or convalescent COVID-19. Each CDR3 is given with its conserved first and last residue. The D gene is left open where the match is weak. Size is omitted from some rows. Given values are once, few, many or a class for expanded clones.

D gene	J gene	clone size	V gene	CDR3 DNA	CDR3 protein
TRBD1	TRBJ1-6	-	TRBV5-5	TGTGCCAGCGGTACAGGGGGCAATTCACCCCTCCACTTT	CASGTGGNSPLHF
-	TRBJ1-1	-	TRBV7-9	TGTGCCAGCAGCTTAGTGGGGCAGGAGAACACTGAAGCTTTCTTT	CASSLVGQENTEAFF
-	TRBJ2-7	-	TRBV12-3/TRBV12-4	TGTGCCAGCAGTTTGTATGACGAGCAGTACTTC	CASSLYDEQYF
TRBD1	TRBJ2-2	-	TRBV18	TGTGCCAGCTCACCCGGGACAGGGCACACCGGGGAGCTGTTTTTT	CASSPGTGHTGELFF
-	TRBJ2-2	-	TRBV19	TGTGCCACCCGGGACTGGAACACCGGGGAGCTGTTTTTT	CATRDWNTGELFF
-	TRBJ1-2	few	TRBV20-1	TGCAGTGCTAGTATTACAGGGCGTCACTATGGCTACACCTTC	CSASITGRHYGYTF
-	TRBJ2-3	-	TRBV11-2	TGTGCCAGCAGCCGGATTAGCGGATACACAGATACGCAGTATTTT	CASSRISGYTDTQYF
TRBD2	TRBJ2-3	once	TRBV30	TGTGCCTTAACTAGCGGAGGTAGCACAGATACGCAGTATTTT	CALTSGGSTDTQYF
TRBD1	TRBJ1-1	-	TRBV6-5	TGTGCCAGCAGTTACTTCGTAGACAGGGGTTCTGAAGCTTTCTTT	CASSYFVDRGSEAFF
-	TRBJ1-2	-	TRBV5-4	TGTGCCAGCCCCTCTGAGGGGGTAGCTGGCTACACCTTC	CASPSEGVAGYTF
TRBD1	TRBJ2-3	-	TRBV5-5	TGTGCCAGCAGCTTGGGGACAGGTCTGGGGGATACGCAGTATTTT	CASSLGTGLGDTQYF
-	TRBJ2-7	-	TRBV6-9	TGTGCCAGCAGACCCTCTAGCCCGCGCTCCTACGAGCAGTACTTC	CASRPSSPRSYEQYF
-	TRBJ2-2	-	TRBV10-2	TGCGCCAGCAGTGAACTCGCCGGGGAGCTGTTTTTT	CASSELAGELFF
TRBD1	TRBJ2-1	-	TRBV6-5	TGTGCCAGCACCCAAGCCGGACAGGTTCATGAGCAGTTCTTC	CASTQAGQVHEQFF
-	TRBJ1-6	-	TRBV13	TGTGCCAGCAGCGCAGGGCGGGGGCTTGGGACCTATAATTCACCCCTCCACTTT	CASSAGRGLGTYNSPLHF
-	TRBJ2-1	-	TRBV29-1	TGCAGCGTTGACGTGGGGGGCAATGAGCAGTTCTTC	CSVDVGGNEQFF
-	TRBJ1-6	-	TRBV7-9	TGTGCCAGCAGCCGGGACTCTTCACCCCTCCACTTT	CASSRDSSPLHF
-	TRBJ2-5	-	TRBV20-1	TGCAGTGCTAGTCCTGGACTCGAGTACCAAGAGACCCAGTACTTC	CSASPGLEYQETQYF
-	TRBJ2-6	-	TRBV6-1	TGTGCCAGCAGTGTTCGAGGCCGGTCTGGGGCCAACGTCCTGACTTTC	CASSVRGRSGANVLTF
TRBD1	TRBJ1-4	-	TRBV10-2	TGCGCCAGCAGTGAGTCGAGTGGACAGGGGAATGAAAAACTGTTTTTT	CASSESSGQGNEKLFF
TRBD1	TRBJ1-1	-	TRBV6-5	TGTGCCAGCACTCGACAGGGGGCAGAGACTGAAGCTTTCTTT	CASTRQGAETEAFF